This TCR beta chain emerged from a study of T cell responses to AZD1222 COVID-19 vaccine. Study findings and constraints: Recipients of two AZD1222 doses showed rising Spike-specific TCR breadth and depth. Clonal diversity was possibly underestimated, and white British individuals and females predominated among donors. The study identified only 6 or 7 AZD1222 recipients as seropositive at baseline.

Using immunoSEQ multiplex PCR, the repertoire was profiled, and TCRdb retains in-frame clones only, with some absent. The table includes around 150,000 clones, more than 85% detected once. For this clone: The antigen is unknown.

Second-dose groups at about 4 or about 12 weeks were pooled. In germline, CDR1 is MNHEY, CDR2 SMNVEV (reference sequence). The CDR3 is 13 amino acids. Trimming stripped 3 bases from V and 0 bases from J, with 5 bases between. The source is an adult who received the AZD1222 COVID-19 vaccine. This sample comprised peripheral blood, obtained 28 days after the second AZD1222 dose. This sequence joins TRBV27 and TRBJ1-1; tentative D call: TRBD1 (5 bases). In nucleotides, the CDR3 is TGTGCCAGCAGTTTCAGGGTGAACACTGAAGCTTTCTTT. Translating it yields CASSFRVNTEAFF.